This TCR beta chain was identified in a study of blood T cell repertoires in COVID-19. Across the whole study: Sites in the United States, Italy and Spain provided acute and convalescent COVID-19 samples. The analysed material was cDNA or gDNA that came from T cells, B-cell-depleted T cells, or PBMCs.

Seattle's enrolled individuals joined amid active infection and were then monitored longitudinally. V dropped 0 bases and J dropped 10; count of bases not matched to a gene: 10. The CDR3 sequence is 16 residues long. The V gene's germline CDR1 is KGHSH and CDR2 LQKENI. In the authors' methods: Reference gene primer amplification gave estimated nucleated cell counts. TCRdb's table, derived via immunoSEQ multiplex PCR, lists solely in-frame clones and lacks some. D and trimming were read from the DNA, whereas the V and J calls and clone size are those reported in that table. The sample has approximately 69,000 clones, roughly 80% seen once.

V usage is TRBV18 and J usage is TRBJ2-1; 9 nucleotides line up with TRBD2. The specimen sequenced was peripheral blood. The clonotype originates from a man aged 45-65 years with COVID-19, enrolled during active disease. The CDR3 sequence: CASSPPGLAGEGEQFF. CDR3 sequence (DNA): TGTGCCAGCTCACCACCGGGACTAGCTGGTGAGGGGGAGCAGTTCTTC.